Following are 2 T cell receptor beta chains from one sample sequenced in a study of prognosis after radiotherapy for stage I lung cancer. TCR beta CDR3 was amplified from genomic DNA by two-round multiplex PCR. Initially, in first-round PCR, primers specific to each TRBV and TRBJ gene were used. One entry per CDR3 protein results from TCRdb running MiXCR on the multiplex PCR reads. The data hold 24,000 or so distinct CDR3 sequences, with about two fifths observed a single time. The sample in question was PBMCs, obtained before or after stereotactic body radiation therapy (not recorded which). These receptors were collected from a donor over 45 with non-small cell lung cancer.

This clonotype was seen many times. The chain employs TRBV27 and TRBJ2-1, with D maybe TRBD1 (6 bases). CDR1 and CDR2 (germline): MNHEY, SMNVEV (reference sequence). The CDR3 runs 13 residues. The V and J ends lost 2 bases and 7 bases respectively, with 9 bases between them. CDR3 DNA: TGTGCCAGCAGTTTAGCAGGGGTAAATGAGCAGTTCTTC. This encodes CASSLAGVNEQFF.

This clonotype was found many times. The chain joins TRBV2 to TRBJ2-6; D is undetermined. The germline V gene has CDR1 SNHLY and CDR2 FYNNEI. The CDR3 runs to 13 residues. The V and J ends lost 4 bases and 12 bases respectively, with 13 bases between them. CDR3 DNA: TGTGCCAGCAGTGCAAGTCCGTATGGCGTCCTGACTTTC. It translates to CASSASPYGVLTF. Filled out from reference TRBV2 and TRBJ2-6, the complete variable domain reads EPEVTQTPSHQVTQMGQEVILRCVPISNHLYFYWYRQILGQKVEFLVSFYNNEISEKSEIFDDQFSVERPDGSNFTLKIRSTKLEDSAMYFCASSASPYGVLTFGAGSRLTVL.